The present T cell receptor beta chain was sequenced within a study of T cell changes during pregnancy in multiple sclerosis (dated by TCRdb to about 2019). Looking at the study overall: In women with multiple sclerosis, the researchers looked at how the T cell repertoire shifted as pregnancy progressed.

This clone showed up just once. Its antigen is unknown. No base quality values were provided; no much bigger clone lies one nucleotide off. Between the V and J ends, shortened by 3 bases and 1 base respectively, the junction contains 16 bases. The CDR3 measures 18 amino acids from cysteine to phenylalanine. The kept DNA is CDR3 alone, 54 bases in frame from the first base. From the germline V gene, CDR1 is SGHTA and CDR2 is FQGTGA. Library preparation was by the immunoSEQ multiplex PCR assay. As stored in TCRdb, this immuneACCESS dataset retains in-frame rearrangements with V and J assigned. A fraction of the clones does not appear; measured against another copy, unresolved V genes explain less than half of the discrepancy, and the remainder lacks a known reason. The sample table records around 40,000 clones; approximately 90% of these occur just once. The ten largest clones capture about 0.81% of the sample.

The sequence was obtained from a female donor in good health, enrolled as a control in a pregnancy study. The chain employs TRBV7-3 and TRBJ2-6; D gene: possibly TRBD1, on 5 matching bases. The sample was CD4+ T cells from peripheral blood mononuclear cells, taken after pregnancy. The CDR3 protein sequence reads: CASSFQALPGSGANVLTF. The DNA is TGTGCCAGCAGCTTCCAAGCCCTCCCAGGGTCTGGGGCCAACGTCCTGACTTTC.